These 31 T cell receptor beta chains were all obtained from the same sample, sequenced in a study of T cell repertoires in cytomegalovirus infection. In TCRdb, the reads were re-called with MiXCR into one record per CDR3 protein. This repertoire shows 230,000 or so distinct CDR3 sequences, 30% to 45% found once; its top ten account for roughly three fifths. No antigen has been identified for these receptors. This material consisted of CD8+ T cells from cultured PBMCs, taken from culture after CMV antigen stimulation. Receptors were obtained from a human donor in good health (CMV status not recorded). Some clones in this sample may be carry-over from other donors' samples.

This clonotype was seen ten or more times. CDR3 loop: CASSPLTGSTYNSPLHF. CDR3 in DNA: TGTGCCAGCAGTCCCCTTACCGGGTCTACTTATAATTCACCCCTCCACTTT. The chain links TRBV7-9 to TRBJ1-6; D gene ambiguous. The ends were cut back, 6 bases at V and 4 bases at J, with 19 bases in the middle. CDR3 length: 17 residues. Germline CDR1 is SEHNR and CDR2 is FQNEAQ (reference sequence).

The chain combines TRBV5-1 with TRBJ2-5, with D possibly TRBD2 on 5 matching bases. Germline V gene data show CDR1 as SGHRS and CDR2 as YFSETQ. This CDR3 is built from 14 residues. Trimming cost V 3 bases and J 5 bases, with 14 bases left between them. For the CDR3, the DNA is TGCGCCAGCAGCTCCGGACTGGTTGGGGAGACCCAGTACTTC. This gives the protein CASSSGLVGETQYF.

V is TRBV29-1 and J is TRBJ2-2, with D perhaps matching TRBD1 or TRBD2 (7 bases each). The germline V and J ends were trimmed by 7 bases and 3 bases, with 18 bases remaining between them. Germline CDR1 SQVTM, CDR2 ANQGSEA. This CDR3 spans 15 amino acids. This CDR3 is CSANQGGRDTGELFF. The DNA of the CDR3 is TGCAGCGCCAATCAGGGGGGGAGGGACACCGGGGAGCTGTTTTTT.

In this sample, this clonotype turned up many times. The chain is built from TRBV12-3 or TRBV12-4 and TRBJ2-2, with TRBD1 matching over 9 bases. The J segment lost 2 bases and the V segment lost 3 bases, leaving 4 bases of the junction unmatched. CDR3 size: 16 residues. CDR3 sequence (DNA): TGTGCCAGCAGTTTGGTGGGACAGGGTAACACCGGGGAGCTGTTTTTT. The encoded protein is CASSLVGQGNTGELFF.

The chain joins TRBV12-3 or TRBV12-4 to TRBJ2-7; D ambiguous. The CDR3 sequence is 14 residues long. V was shortened by 7 bases and J by 1 base, with 14 bases between the two germline ends. The CDR3 sequence: CASTHQTASYEQYF. CDR3 sequence (DNA): TGTGCCAGCACTCACCAGACCGCATCCTACGAGCAGTACTTC.

The chain has TRBV7-9 and TRBJ1-1, with D unresolved. Germline assignment: CDR1 SEHNR and CDR2 FQNEAQ (reference sequence). Trimming removed 2 bases at V and 6 bases at J, with 4 bases between. This CDR3 region has 11 residues. CDR3 protein: CASSLYAEAFF. The CDR3 DNA reads TGTGCCAGCAGCTTATACGCTGAAGCTTTCTTT. Together with reference TRBV7-9 and TRBJ1-1, the CDR3 gives the full variable domain: DTGVSQNPRHKITKRGQNVTFRCDPISEHNRLYWYRQTLGQGPEFLTYFQNEAQLEKSRLLSDRFSAERPKGSFSTLEIQRTEQGDSAMYLCASSLYAEAFFGQGTRLTVV.

This chain connects TRBV28 to TRBJ1-5, with D perhaps TRBD1 (5 bases). Trimming took off 5 bases at V and 4 bases at J, with 18 bases between the two ends. Germline values: CDR1 MDHEN, CDR2 SYDVKM. The CDR3 consists of 16 residues. CDR3 coding DNA: TGTGCCAGCAGTACCCGGGGACTAAAATGGAATCAGCCCCAGCATTTT. Protein sequence: CASSTRGLKWNQPQHF.

The sample holds a few counts of this clonotype. The chain uses TRBV2 and TRBJ1-2, with unresolved D. The V gene's germline CDR1 is SNHLY and CDR2 FYNNEI. The CDR3 loop spans 16 amino acids. Trimming stripped 4 bases from V and 1 base from J, with 16 bases between. CDR3 DNA: TGTGCCAGCAGTGTCCTCATGGGTCGTGGTAACTATGGCTACACCTTC. Translating it yields CASSVLMGRGNYGYTF.

This chain connects TRBV12-3 or TRBV12-4 to TRBJ2-7; D possibly corresponds to TRBD1 (6 bases). The CDR3 sequence is 16 residues long. Trimming shortened V by 8 bases and J by 2 bases, and 22 bases separated the two germline ends. CDR3 region: CASSLSGAGGAYEQYF. The CDR3 DNA is TGTGCCAGCTCGCTATCAGGGGCGGGTGGGGCCTACGAGCAGTACTTC.

The V call is TRBV11-2, the J call TRBJ1-3; D may be TRBD1 (6 bases). The CDR3 totals 15 residues. Trimming cost V 5 bases and J 1 base, with 12 bases left between them. Per germline, CDR1 SGHAT and CDR2 FQNNGV. The CDR3 DNA follows: TGTGCCAGCAGCCCGGGGGCGCGATCTGGAAACACCATATATTTT. Translation gives CASSPGARSGNTIYF.

The V gene is TRBV7-9, the J gene TRBJ1-3; weak D call: TRBD1 (6 bases). CDR3 length: 16 residues. Germline lookup yields CDR1 SEHNR and CDR2 FQNEAQ (reference sequence). The germline V and J ends were trimmed by 4 bases and 3 bases, with 16 bases remaining between them. As DNA, the CDR3 is TGTGCCAGCAGCTCAACCGGGACAAGAAATGGAAACACCATATATTTT. This encodes CASSSTGTRNGNTIYF.

This clonotype has more than one count but fewer than ten. The CDR3 bases are TGTGCCAGCAGTTCCGATCGTAATACGCAGTATTTT. Translating it yields CASSSDRNTQYF. The chain is built from TRBV6-5 and TRBJ2-3; D uncertain. The germline CDR1 and CDR2 sequences are MNHEY and SVGAGI. The CDR3 contains 12 residues. V was cut by 4 bases and J by 7 bases, with 9 bases left in between.

This clonotype was seen a few times. This rearrangement joins TRBV7-2 to TRBJ2-1; TRBD2 is a possible D gene (7 bases). Germline V CDR1 and CDR2: SGHTA, FQGNSA. Trimming took off 4 bases at V and 7 bases at J, with 17 bases between the two ends. This CDR3 region has 15 residues. The CDR3 nucleotides are TGTGCCAGCAGCTCGAGGGGGGGGGGCTGGAATGAGCAGTTCTTC. Its protein product is CASSSRGGGWNEQFF.

The chain uses TRBV4-1 and TRBJ2-2; TRBD1 aligns across 7 bases. The CDR3 length is 16 residues. The J segment lost 4 bases and the V segment lost 3 bases, leaving 8 bases of the junction unmatched. Germline-derived CDR1 and CDR2 are MGHRA and YSYEKL. CDR3 coding DNA: TGCGCCAGCAGCCAGGTGACAGGGAGTAGCACCGGGGAGCTGTTTTTT. This encodes CASSQVTGSSTGELFF.

The rearrangement links TRBV7-9 to TRBJ2-7; 7 bases fit TRBD2. The CDR3 totals 16 residues. CDR1 SEHNR and CDR2 FQNEAQ come from the germline V gene (reference sequence). V dropped 5 bases and J dropped 3; count of bases not matched to a gene: 13. The CDR3 loop reads CASSLPTRGRGYEQYF. Here the CDR3 DNA reads TGTGCCAGCAGCCTCCCTACCCGCGGGAGAGGCTACGAGCAGTACTTC.

There are a few counts of this clonotype. The rearrangement links TRBV2 to TRBJ2-5, with D uncertain. Germline CDR1 SNHLY, CDR2 FYNNEI. Trimming removed 7 bases from V and 1 base from J, with 10 bases in between. The CDR3 extends over 13 amino acids. CDR3 bases: TGTGCCAGCACGACGAACAGCCAAGAGACCCAGTACTTC. This codes for CASTTNSQETQYF.

Only one count was recorded for this clonotype. The J gene is TRBJ1-1, the V gene TRBV7-9; D may be TRBD1 (6 bases). Germline V lookup: CDR1 SEHNR, CDR2 FQNEAQ (reference sequence). The ends were cut back, 4 bases at V and 10 bases at J, with 16 bases in the middle. This CDR3 spans 13 amino acids. The CDR3 loop is CASSSSPGGGAFF. The DNA for the CDR3 is TGTGCCAGCAGCTCTTCCCCGGGAGGGGGAGCTTTCTTT.

This chain connects TRBV20-1 to TRBJ2-7; tentatively, D is TRBD1 (6 bases). Trimming removed 6 bases at V and 1 base at J, with 16 bases between. The germline gives CDR1 DFQATT, CDR2 SNEGSKA (reference sequence). The CDR3 sequence is 14 residues long. The CDR3: CSAVAWDISYEQYF. In DNA, the CDR3 is TGCAGTGCGGTGGCCTGGGACATATCCTACGAGCAGTACTTC.

This clonotype has a count of ten or more. The V gene is TRBV7-6, the J gene TRBJ2-3; D gene ambiguous. Trimming left V 0 bases short and J 4 bases short, with 11 bases between. This CDR3 is 15 amino acids long. Germline V gene data show CDR1 as SGHVS and CDR2 as FNYEAQ. CDR3 residues: CASSLAVSQADTQYF. DNA for the CDR3: TGTGCCAGCAGCTTAGCTGTAAGTCAAGCAGATACGCAGTATTTT. The full variable domain, completed using reference TRBV7-6 and TRBJ2-3, is GAGVSQSPRYKVTKRGQDVALRCDPISGHVSLYWYRQALGQGPEFLTYFNYEAQQDKSGLPNDRFSAERPEGSISTLTIQRTEQRDSAMYRCASSLAVSQADTQYFGPGTRLTVL.

This chain joins TRBV11-2 and TRBJ2-1; 8 nucleotides align to TRBD1. The CDR3 is 15 amino acids. The V gene end was trimmed by 0 bases and the J gene end by 9 bases; junction bases not matched to a gene: 7. Per germline, CDR1 SGHAT and CDR2 FQNNGV. In DNA, the CDR3 is TGTGCCAGCAGCTTAGAACAGGGGGAGCGTGTTGAGCAGTTCTTC. Translated, it gives CASSLEQGERVEQFF.

The V call is TRBV25-1, the J call TRBJ1-1, with TRBD1 matching 7 bases. Germline assignment: CDR1 MGHDK and CDR2 SYGVNS. This CDR3 contains 15 residues. The V segment lost 4 bases and the J segment 1 base; nucleotides outside the gene matches: 6. In nucleotides, the CDR3 is TGTGCCAGCAGTGCCAGACAGGGAGGGAACACTGAAGCTTTCTTT. Translating it yields CASSARQGGNTEAFF.

The chain carries TRBV7-9 and TRBJ2-7; tentatively, D is TRBD1 or TRBD2 (5 bases each). The CDR3 sequence is 14 residues long. Per the germline V gene, CDR1 is SEHNR and CDR2 is FQNEAQ (reference sequence). V was clipped by 6 bases and J by 2 bases, with 14 bases between them. The DNA for the CDR3 is TGTGCCAGCAGTTCCGGGGACCGGGCCTACGAGCAGTACTTC. Protein product: CASSSGDRAYEQYF. The full variable domain, with the rest looked up from reference TRBV7-9 and TRBJ2-7, is DTGVSQNPRHKITKRGQNVTFRCDPISEHNRLYWYRQTLGQGPEFLTYFQNEAQLEKSRLLSDRFSAERPKGSFSTLEIQRTEQGDSAMYLCASSSGDRAYEQYFGPGTRLTVT.

This sequence joins TRBV9 and TRBJ2-7; D unresolved. The length of the CDR3 is 13 residues. Germline assignment: CDR1 SGDLS and CDR2 YYNGEE. The germline V and J ends were trimmed by 3 bases and 1 base, with 8 bases remaining between them. The chain's CDR3 is CASSGSESYEQYF. In DNA form, the CDR3 reads TGTGCCAGCAGCGGTTCAGAGTCCTACGAGCAGTACTTC. The variable domain in full, with the rest retrieved from reference TRBV9 and TRBJ2-7, is DSGVTQTPKHLITATGQRVTLRCSPRSGDLSVYWYQQSLDQGLQFLIQYYNGEERAKGNILERFSAQQFPDLHSELNLSSLELGDSALYFCASSGSESYEQYFGPGTRLTVT.

This chain connects TRBV7-9 to TRBJ1-1; perhaps TRBD1 as D (6 bases). The CDR3 spans 12 residues. V lost 5 bases, J lost 8 bases, and 12 bases lay in between. Germline V lookup: CDR1 SEHNR, CDR2 FQNEAQ (reference sequence). The DNA for the CDR3 is TGTGCCAGCAGCCCAGGGGCCCCGGAAGCTTTCTTT. Encoded protein: CASSPGAPEAFF.

The chain carries TRBV7-6 and TRBJ2-7, with D perhaps TRBD1 (5 bases). Germline V CDR1 and CDR2: SGHVS, FNYEAQ. The CDR3 totals 15 residues. Trimming took 6 bases from V and 5 from J, leaving 20 bases between them. CDR3 bases: TGTGCCAGCAGAGACCTCAGGGATAATCGGGACGAGCAGTACTTC. Amino acids: CASRDLRDNRDEQYF.

This chain connects TRBV29-1 to TRBJ1-2; no firm D call. Per the germline V gene, CDR1 is SQVTM and CDR2 is ANQGSEA. This CDR3 region has 12 residues. V dropped 1 base and J dropped 8 bases, with 11 bases sitting between them. CDR3: CSVEGLARGYTF. CDR3 nucleotides: TGCAGCGTTGAAGGATTGGCCAGGGGCTACACCTTC.

The chain links TRBV7-9 to TRBJ2-3; 11 nucleotides line up with TRBD2. Germline CDR1 is SEHNR and CDR2 is FQNEAQ (reference sequence). V was pared by 1 base and J by 2 bases, with 11 bases of the junction left unmatched. The CDR3 extends over 19 amino acids. CDR3 loop: CASSLVMASGRTYTDTQYF. In DNA form, the CDR3 reads TGTGCCAGCAGCTTAGTGATGGCTAGCGGGAGGACTTACACAGATACGCAGTATTTT.

V is TRBV27 and J is TRBJ2-7; tentative D call: TRBD1 (7 bases). V gave up 6 bases and J gave up 2 bases, with 20 bases separating them. This CDR3 has 16 residues. Germline loops: CDR1 MNHEY, CDR2 SMNVEV (reference sequence). Here the CDR3 reads CASSRSTGDFTYEQYF. CDR3 nucleotide sequence: TGTGCCAGCAGCCGTTCCACAGGGGACTTCACCTACGAGCAGTACTTC.

CDR3: CASMRTVFYF. CDR3 coding DNA: TGTGCCAGCATGAGGACAGTTTTTTACTTC. The chain uses TRBV28 and TRBJ2-7, with a tentative D call TRBD1 (6 bases). The ends were cut back, 7 bases at V and 13 bases at J, with 14 bases in the middle. The CDR3 has 10 amino acids. Germline assignment: CDR1 MDHEN and CDR2 SYDVKM. Supplemented by reference TRBV28 and TRBJ2-7, the full variable domain reads DVKVTQSSRYLVKRTGEKVFLECVQDMDHENMFWYRQDPGLGLRLIYFSYDVKMKEKGDIPEGYSVSREKKERFSLILESASTNQTSMYLCASMRTVFYFGPGTRLTVT.

The rearrangement links TRBV7-9 to TRBJ2-2, with D hard to call. CDR3 length: 16 residues. The germline gives CDR1 SEHNR, CDR2 FQNEAQ (reference sequence). Trimming left V 2 bases short and J 3 bases short, with 13 bases between. CDR3 amino acids: CASSLRSGSDTGELFF. CDR3 coding DNA: TGTGCCAGCAGCTTAAGGTCTGGGTCCGACACCGGGGAGCTGTTTTTT.

The chain combines TRBV12-3 or TRBV12-4 with TRBJ1-5; D remains ambiguous. The length of the CDR3 is 13 residues. V lost 2 bases and J 7 bases, leaving 9 bases between the germline ends. CDR3 protein: CASSLNTGQPQHF. CDR3 nucleotide sequence: TGTGCCAGCAGTTTAAATACCGGGCAGCCCCAGCATTTT.